The TCR beta chain described here comes from a study of T cells in tumors after PD-1 blockade. Data came from immunoSEQ multiplex PCR; TCRdb stores just in-frame clones and leaves some out. In the table there are approximately 45,000 clones, 65% to 85% of which are singletons. The V gene end was trimmed by 0 bases and the J gene end by 3 bases; junction bases not matched to a gene: 1. Germline V gene data show CDR1 as SGHRS and CDR2 as YFSETQ. CDR3 length: 14 amino acids. This clonotype originated in a human donor with advanced basal cell or squamous cell carcinoma (not recorded which). The rearrangement uses TRBV5-1 and TRBJ2-5, with 8 bases aligning to TRBD2. The sample consisted of PBMCs, taken before anti-PD-1 therapy. DNA of the CDR3: TGCGCCAGCAGCTTGGCCGGGGGGGAAGAGACCCAGTACTTC. Encoded protein: CASSLAGGEETQYF.